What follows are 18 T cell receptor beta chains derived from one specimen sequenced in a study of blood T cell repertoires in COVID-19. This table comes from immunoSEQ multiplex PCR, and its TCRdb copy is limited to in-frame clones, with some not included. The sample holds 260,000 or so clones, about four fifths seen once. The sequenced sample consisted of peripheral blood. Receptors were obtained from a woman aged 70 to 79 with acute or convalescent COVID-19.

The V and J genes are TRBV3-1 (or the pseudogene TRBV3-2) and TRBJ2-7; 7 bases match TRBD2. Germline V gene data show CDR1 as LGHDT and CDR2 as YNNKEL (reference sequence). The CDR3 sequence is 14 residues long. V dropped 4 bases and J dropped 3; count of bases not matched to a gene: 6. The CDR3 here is CASSPQGGLYEQYF. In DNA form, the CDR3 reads TGTGCCAGCAGCCCCCAGGGAGGGCTCTACGAGCAGTACTTC.

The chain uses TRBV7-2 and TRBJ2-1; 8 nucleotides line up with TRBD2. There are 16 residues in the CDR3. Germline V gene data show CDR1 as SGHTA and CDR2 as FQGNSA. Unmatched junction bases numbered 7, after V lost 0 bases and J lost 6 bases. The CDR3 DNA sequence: TGTGCCAGCAGCTTAGCGGCGAGGGCGGGGGGCAATGAGCAGTTCTTC. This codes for CASSLAARAGGNEQFF.

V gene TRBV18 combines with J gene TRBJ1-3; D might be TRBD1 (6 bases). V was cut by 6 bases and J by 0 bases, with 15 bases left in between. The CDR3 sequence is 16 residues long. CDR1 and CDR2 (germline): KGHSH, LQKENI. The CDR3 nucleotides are TGTGCCAGCTCCCCGAGACAGGCGGCCTCTGGAAACACCATATATTTT. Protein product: CASSPRQAASGNTIYF.

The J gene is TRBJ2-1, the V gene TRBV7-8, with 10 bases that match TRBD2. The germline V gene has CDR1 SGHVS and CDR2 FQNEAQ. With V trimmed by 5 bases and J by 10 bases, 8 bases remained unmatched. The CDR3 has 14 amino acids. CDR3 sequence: CASSELAGSGEQFF. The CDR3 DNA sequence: TGTGCCAGCAGCGAACTAGCGGGGTCCGGGGAGCAGTTCTTC. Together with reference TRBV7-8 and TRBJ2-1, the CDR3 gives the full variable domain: GAGVSQSPRYKVAKRGQDVALRCDPISGHVSLFWYQQALGQGPEFLTYFQNEAQLDKSGLPSDRFFAERPEGSVSTLKIQRTQQEDSAVYLCASSELAGSGEQFFGPGTRLTVL.

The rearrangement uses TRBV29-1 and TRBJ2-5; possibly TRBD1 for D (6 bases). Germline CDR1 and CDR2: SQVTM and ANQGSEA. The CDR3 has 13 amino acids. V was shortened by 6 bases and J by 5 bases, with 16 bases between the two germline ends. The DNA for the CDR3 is TGCAGCGTGCGGACAGAAGGGCTGGAGACCCAGTACTTC. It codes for CSVRTEGLETQYF. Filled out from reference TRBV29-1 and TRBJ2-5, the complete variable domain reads SAVISQKPSRDICQRGTSLTIQCQVDSQVTMMFWYRQQPGQSLTLIATANQGSEATYESGFVIDKFPISRPNLTFSTLTVSNMSPEDSSIYLCSVRTEGLETQYFGPGTRLLVL.

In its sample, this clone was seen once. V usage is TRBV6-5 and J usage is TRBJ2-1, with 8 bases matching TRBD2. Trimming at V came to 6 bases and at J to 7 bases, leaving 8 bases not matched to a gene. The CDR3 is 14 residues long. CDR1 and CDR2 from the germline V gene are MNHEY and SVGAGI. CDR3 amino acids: CASSRAGGTNEQFF. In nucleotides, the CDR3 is TGTGCCAGCAGCCGTGCGGGGGGTACTAATGAGCAGTTCTTC.

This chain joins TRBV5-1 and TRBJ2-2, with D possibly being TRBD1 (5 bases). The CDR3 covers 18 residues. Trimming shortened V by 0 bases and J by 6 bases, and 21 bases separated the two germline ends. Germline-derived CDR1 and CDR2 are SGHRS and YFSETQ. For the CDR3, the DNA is TGCGCCAGCAGCTTGGAGTCCCAACAGGCCGCGCCACCCGGGGAGCTGTTTTTT. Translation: CASSLESQQAAPPGELFF.

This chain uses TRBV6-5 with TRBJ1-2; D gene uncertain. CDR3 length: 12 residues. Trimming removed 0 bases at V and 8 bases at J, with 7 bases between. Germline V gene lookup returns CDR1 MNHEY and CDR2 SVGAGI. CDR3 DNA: TGTGCCAGCAGTTACTCTGGCGGAGGCTACACCTTC. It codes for CASSYSGGGYTF.

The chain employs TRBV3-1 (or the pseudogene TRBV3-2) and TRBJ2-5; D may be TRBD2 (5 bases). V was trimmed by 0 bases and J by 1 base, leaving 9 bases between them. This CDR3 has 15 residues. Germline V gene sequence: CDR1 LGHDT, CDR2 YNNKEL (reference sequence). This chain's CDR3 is CASSQDSGFQETQYF. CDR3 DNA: TGTGCCAGCAGCCAAGATTCGGGGTTCCAAGAGACCCAGTACTTC.

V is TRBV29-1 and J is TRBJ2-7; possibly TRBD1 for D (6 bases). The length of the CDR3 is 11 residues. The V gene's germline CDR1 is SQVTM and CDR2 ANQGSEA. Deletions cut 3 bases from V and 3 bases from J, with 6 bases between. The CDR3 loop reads CSVDRGYEQYF. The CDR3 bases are TGCAGCGTTGACAGGGGCTACGAGCAGTACTTC.

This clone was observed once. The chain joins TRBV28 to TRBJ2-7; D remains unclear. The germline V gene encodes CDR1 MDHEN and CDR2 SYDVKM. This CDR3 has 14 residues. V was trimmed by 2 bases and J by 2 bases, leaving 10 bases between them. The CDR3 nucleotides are TGTGCCAGCAGTTTAAGCAGGCATACCTACGAGCAGTACTTC. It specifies CASSLSRHTYEQYF.

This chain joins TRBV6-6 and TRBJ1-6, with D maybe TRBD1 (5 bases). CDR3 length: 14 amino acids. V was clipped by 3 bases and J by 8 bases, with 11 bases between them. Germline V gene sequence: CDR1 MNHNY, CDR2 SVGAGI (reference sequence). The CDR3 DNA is TGTGCCAGCAGTTATGGGGTAGGGGATTCACCCCTCCACTTT. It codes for CASSYGVGDSPLHF.

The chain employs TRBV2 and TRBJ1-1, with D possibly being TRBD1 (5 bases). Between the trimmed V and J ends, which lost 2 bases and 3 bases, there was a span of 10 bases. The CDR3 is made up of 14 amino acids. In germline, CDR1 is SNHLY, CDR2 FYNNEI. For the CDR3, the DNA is TGTGCCAGCAGTGAACACGGAGGGGACACTGAAGCTTTCTTT. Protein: CASSEHGGDTEAFF.

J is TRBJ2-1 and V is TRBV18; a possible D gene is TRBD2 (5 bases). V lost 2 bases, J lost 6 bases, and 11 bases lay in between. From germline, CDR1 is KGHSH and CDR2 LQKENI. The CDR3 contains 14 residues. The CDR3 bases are TGTGCCAGCTCACCAGCCGTAGAGGGCAATGAGCAGTTCTTC. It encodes CASSPAVEGNEQFF.

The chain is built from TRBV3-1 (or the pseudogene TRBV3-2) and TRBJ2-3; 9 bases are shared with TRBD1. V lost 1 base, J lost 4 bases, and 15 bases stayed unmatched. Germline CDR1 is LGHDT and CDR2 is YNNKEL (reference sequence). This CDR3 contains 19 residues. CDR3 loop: CASSQVGATTGGRADTQYF. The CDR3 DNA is TGTGCCAGCAGCCAAGTTGGGGCGACGACAGGGGGTAGGGCAGATACGCAGTATTTT.

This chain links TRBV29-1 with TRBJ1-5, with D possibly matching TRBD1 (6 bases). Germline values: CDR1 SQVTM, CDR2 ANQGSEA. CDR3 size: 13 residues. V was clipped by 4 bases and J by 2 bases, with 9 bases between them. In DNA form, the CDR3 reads TGCAGCGTTGGGGGGCGGGGCAATCAGCCCCAGCATTTT. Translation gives CSVGGRGNQPQHF.

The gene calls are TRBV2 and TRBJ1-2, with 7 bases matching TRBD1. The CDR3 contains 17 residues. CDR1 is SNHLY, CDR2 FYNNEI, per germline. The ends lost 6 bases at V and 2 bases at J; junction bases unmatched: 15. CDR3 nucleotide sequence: TGTGCCAGCAGCTCCCGAAATCGACAGGGATGGAACTATGGCTACACCTTC. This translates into CASSSRNRQGWNYGYTF.

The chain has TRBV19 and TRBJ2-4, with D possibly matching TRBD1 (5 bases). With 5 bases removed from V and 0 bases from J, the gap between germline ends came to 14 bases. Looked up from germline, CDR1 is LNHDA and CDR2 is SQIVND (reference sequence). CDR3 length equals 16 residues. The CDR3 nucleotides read TGTGCCAGTAGTGCCGACAGCCCTTTAGCCAAAAACATTCAGTACTTC. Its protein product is CASSADSPLAKNIQYF.